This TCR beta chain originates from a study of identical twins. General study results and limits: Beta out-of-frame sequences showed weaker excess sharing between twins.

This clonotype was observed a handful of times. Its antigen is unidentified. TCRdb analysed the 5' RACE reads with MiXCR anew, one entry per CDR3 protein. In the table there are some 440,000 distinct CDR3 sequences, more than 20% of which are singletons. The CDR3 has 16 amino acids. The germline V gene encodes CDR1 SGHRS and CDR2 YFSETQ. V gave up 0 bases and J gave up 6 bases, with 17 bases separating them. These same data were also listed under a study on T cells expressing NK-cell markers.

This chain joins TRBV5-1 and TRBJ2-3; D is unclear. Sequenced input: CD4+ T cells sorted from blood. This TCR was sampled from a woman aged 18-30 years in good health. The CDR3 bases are TGCGCCAGCAGCTTGGGGGATGGGTGGGTCTCGGATACGCAGTATTTT. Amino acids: CASSLGDGWVSDTQYF.